The rows below give T cell receptor beta chains drawn from one sample of a study of T cell repertoires in cytomegalovirus infection. TCRdb re-analysed the reads in MiXCR, keeping a single row per CDR3 protein. Seen here are roughly 230,000 distinct CDR3 sequences, over 15% observed once, and the top ten hold roughly 50%. Material: CD8+ T cells from PBMCs. The receptors shown here come from a human donor in good health (CMV status not recorded). Some clones in this sample may be carry-over from other donors' samples. The CDR3 runs from the conserved cysteine through the conserved F or W. The order of the fields is J gene, V gene, clone size, D gene, CDR3 protein, CDR3 DNA. D genes are given only for firm matches. Size is omitted from some rows. Given values are once, few, many or a class for expanded clones.

J gene: TRBJ2-7; V gene: TRBV25-1; clone size: .; D gene: .; CDR3 protein: CASSELGGAEQYF; CDR3 DNA: TGTGCCAGCAGTGAATTAGGAGGAGCCGAGCAGTACTTC
J gene: TRBJ2-7; V gene: TRBV20-1; clone size: few; D gene: .; CDR3 protein: CSARDLSALYEQYF; CDR3 DNA: TGCAGTGCTAGAGATCTGTCGGCTCTCTACGAGCAGTACTTC
J gene: TRBJ2-7; V gene: TRBV7-8; clone size: many; D gene: .; CDR3 protein: CASSLQTGEQYF; CDR3 DNA: TGTGCCAGCAGCTTACAGACCGGGGAGCAGTACTTC
J gene: TRBJ1-4; V gene: TRBV5-5; clone size: .; D gene: TRBD1; CDR3 protein: CASSLIRDRDTTNEKLFF; CDR3 DNA: TGTGCCAGCAGCTTGATCCGGGACAGGGACACAACTAATGAAAAACTGTTTTTT
J gene: TRBJ2-1; V gene: TRBV7-9; clone size: many; D gene: .; CDR3 protein: CASSLAWGRVRNNEQFF; CDR3 DNA: TGTGCCAGCAGCTTAGCTTGGGGCCGGGTAAGGAACAATGAGCAGTTCTTC
J gene: TRBJ2-3; V gene: TRBV7-2; clone size: many; D gene: .; CDR3 protein: CASSLDRATASTDTQYF; CDR3 DNA: TGTGCCAGCAGCTTAGATAGGGCGACAGCGAGCACAGATACGCAGTATTTT
J gene: TRBJ2-1; V gene: TRBV7-8; clone size: many; D gene: TRBD2; CDR3 protein: CASSLAGTSAYNEQFF; CDR3 DNA: TGTGCCAGCAGCTTAGCCGGGACTAGCGCCTACAATGAGCAGTTCTTC
J gene: TRBJ1-1; V gene: TRBV7-8; clone size: many; D gene: .; CDR3 protein: CASSPSAINLEAFF; CDR3 DNA: TGTGCCAGCAGCCCGTCGGCCATTAACCTTGAAGCTTTCTTT
J gene: TRBJ1-5; V gene: TRBV5-1; clone size: few; D gene: TRBD1; CDR3 protein: CASSLGGTGPQHF; CDR3 DNA: TGCGCCAGCTCTCTCGGGGGGACAGGGCCCCAGCATTTT
J gene: TRBJ2-1; V gene: TRBV25-1; clone size: .; D gene: .; CDR3 protein: CASTGWNEQFF; CDR3 DNA: TGTGCCAGCACAGGATGGAATGAGCAGTTCTTC
J gene: TRBJ2-6; V gene: TRBV7-9; clone size: many; D gene: .; CDR3 protein: CASSGWASSGANVLTF; CDR3 DNA: TGTGCCAGCAGCGGCTGGGCCTCCTCTGGGGCCAACGTCCTGACTTTC
J gene: TRBJ1-1; V gene: TRBV9; clone size: once; D gene: .; CDR3 protein: CASSVESMTEAFF; CDR3 DNA: TGTGCCAGCAGCGTTGAGTCGATGACTGAAGCTTTCTTT
J gene: TRBJ1-1; V gene: TRBV12-3/TRBV12-4; clone size: many; D gene: .; CDR3 protein: CASSRDTEAFF; CDR3 DNA: TGTGCCAGCAGCAGGGACACTGAAGCTTTCTTT
J gene: TRBJ2-2; V gene: TRBV6-2/TRBV6-3; clone size: few; D gene: .; CDR3 protein: CASSYYARGRRSGELFF; CDR3 DNA: TGTGCCAGCAGTTACTACGCCAGGGGACGTCGGTCCGGGGAGCTGTTTTTT
J gene: TRBJ2-3; V gene: TRBV27; clone size: .; D gene: .; CDR3 protein: CASSSVADTQYF; CDR3 DNA: TGTGCCAGCAGTTCCGTCGCCGATACGCAGTATTTT
J gene: TRBJ2-7; V gene: TRBV7-9; clone size: few; D gene: TRBD1; CDR3 protein: CASSLGRPGTGGAPYYEQYF; CDR3 DNA: TGTGCCAGCAGCTTGGGAAGACCCGGGACAGGGGGCGCCCCCTACTACGAGCAGTACTTC
J gene: TRBJ1-6; V gene: TRBV6-2/TRBV6-3; clone size: .; D gene: TRBD1; CDR3 protein: CASSDGQGNNSPLHF; CDR3 DNA: TGTGCCAGCAGTGACGGACAGGGGAATAATTCACCCCTCCACTTT
J gene: TRBJ1-2; V gene: TRBV6-6; clone size: many; D gene: .; CDR3 protein: CASSYLPYGYTF; CDR3 DNA: TGTGCCAGCAGTTACCTGCCCTATGGCTACACCTTC
J gene: TRBJ2-7; V gene: TRBV7-9; clone size: .; D gene: TRBD1; CDR3 protein: CASSSHPGQGYSYEQYF; CDR3 DNA: TGTGCCAGCAGCTCCCACCCGGGACAGGGGTACTCCTACGAGCAGTACTTC
J gene: TRBJ2-7; V gene: TRBV3-1; clone size: .; D gene: TRBD2; CDR3 protein: CASSPSGGIPYEQYF; CDR3 DNA: TGTGCCAGCAGCCCAAGCGGGGGCATACCCTACGAGCAGTACTTC
J gene: TRBJ1-1; V gene: TRBV2; clone size: .; D gene: TRBD1; CDR3 protein: CASSETDRVSGTEAFF; CDR3 DNA: TGTGCCAGCAGTGAAACCGACAGGGTGTCGGGCACTGAAGCTTTCTTT
J gene: TRBJ2-2; V gene: TRBV3-1; clone size: once; D gene: .; CDR3 protein: CASSQVNGGELFF; CDR3 DNA: TGTGCCAGCAGCCAAGTTAACGGCGGGGAGCTGTTTTTT
J gene: TRBJ2-7; V gene: TRBV7-8; clone size: few; D gene: .; CDR3 protein: CASSFRTLTTTGGIRSSYEQYF; CDR3 DNA: TGTGCCAGCAGCTTCCGAACCCTTACCACGACAGGAGGAATAAGGAGCTCCTACGAGCAGTACTTC
J gene: TRBJ2-3; V gene: TRBV13; clone size: .; D gene: .; CDR3 protein: CASSPGGQASTDTQYF; CDR3 DNA: TGTGCCAGCAGCCCTGGTGGGCAGGCTAGCACAGATACGCAGTATTTT
J gene: TRBJ1-1; V gene: TRBV19; clone size: .; D gene: .; CDR3 protein: CASKFGANTEAFF; CDR3 DNA: TGTGCCAGTAAATTTGGAGCGAACACTGAAGCTTTCTTT
J gene: TRBJ1-1; V gene: TRBV2; clone size: few; D gene: .; CDR3 protein: CASSEIAFF; CDR3 DNA: TGTGCCAGCAGTGAAATAGCTTTCTTT
J gene: TRBJ2-5; V gene: TRBV7-9; clone size: few; D gene: TRBD2; CDR3 protein: CASSAIPGLAATYQETQYF; CDR3 DNA: TGTGCCAGCAGCGCGATTCCGGGACTAGCGGCTACGTACCAAGAGACCCAGTACTTC
J gene: TRBJ1-5; V gene: TRBV6-2/TRBV6-3; clone size: few; D gene: .; CDR3 protein: CASSYGNPGVQPQHF; CDR3 DNA: TGTGCCAGCAGTTACGGTAACCCTGGGGTCCAGCCCCAGCATTTT
J gene: TRBJ1-1; V gene: TRBV28; clone size: few; D gene: .; CDR3 protein: CASSPINMNTEAFF; CDR3 DNA: TGTGCCAGCAGCCCAATTAACATGAACACTGAAGCTTTCTTT
J gene: TRBJ2-1; V gene: TRBV25-1; clone size: few; D gene: .; CDR3 protein: CASSERVDEQFF; CDR3 DNA: TGTGCCAGCAGTGAACGGGTTGATGAGCAGTTCTTC
J gene: TRBJ2-2; V gene: TRBV7-8; clone size: many; D gene: .; CDR3 protein: CASSPITPGELFF; CDR3 DNA: TGTGCCAGCAGCCCGATCACCCCCGGGGAGCTGTTTTTT
J gene: TRBJ1-6; V gene: TRBV7-2; clone size: many; D gene: .; CDR3 protein: CASSLRIGDSPLHF; CDR3 DNA: TGTGCCAGCAGCTTAAGAATAGGGGATTCACCCCTCCACTTT
J gene: TRBJ2-2; V gene: TRBV6-2/TRBV6-3; clone size: .; D gene: .; CDR3 protein: CASSYEQGGGELFF; CDR3 DNA: TGTGCCAGCAGTTACGAACAGGGTGGCGGGGAGCTGTTTTTT
J gene: TRBJ2-3; V gene: TRBV7-9; clone size: many; D gene: .; CDR3 protein: CASSPGGVDTQYF; CDR3 DNA: TGTGCCAGCAGCCCCGGCGGGGTAGATACGCAGTATTTT
J gene: TRBJ2-2; V gene: TRBV12-3/TRBV12-4; clone size: few; D gene: .; CDR3 protein: CASPGAAGELFF; CDR3 DNA: TGTGCCAGCCCAGGGGCGGCCGGGGAGCTGTTTTTT
J gene: TRBJ2-3; V gene: TRBV7-9; clone size: many; D gene: TRBD1; CDR3 protein: CASSSGQGIGYF; CDR3 DNA: TGTGCCAGCAGCTCGGGACAGGGAATTGGGTATTTT
J gene: TRBJ1-5; V gene: TRBV7-9; clone size: many; D gene: .; CDR3 protein: CASSLAVGNQPQHF; CDR3 DNA: TGTGCCAGCAGCTTAGCGGTGGGCAATCAGCCCCAGCATTTT
J gene: TRBJ2-1; V gene: TRBV7-9; clone size: many; D gene: TRBD1; CDR3 protein: CASSPDRGRRRDEQFF; CDR3 DNA: TGTGCCAGCAGCCCCGACAGGGGGCGAAGAAGGGACGAGCAGTTCTTC
J gene: TRBJ1-1; V gene: TRBV24-1; clone size: .; D gene: .; CDR3 protein: CATRDQLNTEAFF; CDR3 DNA: TGTGCCACCAGGGACCAACTGAACACTGAAGCTTTCTTT
J gene: TRBJ1-3; V gene: TRBV7-2; clone size: many; D gene: .; CDR3 protein: CASSLGSSGNTIYF; CDR3 DNA: TGTGCCAGCAGCTTGGGGAGCTCTGGAAACACCATATATTTT
J gene: TRBJ1-2; V gene: TRBV14; clone size: few; D gene: .; CDR3 protein: CASSQGAYYGYTF; CDR3 DNA: TGTGCCAGCAGCCAAGGAGCGTACTATGGCTACACCTTC
J gene: TRBJ2-1; V gene: TRBV6-2/TRBV6-3; clone size: many; D gene: TRBD2; CDR3 protein: CASSTIESTGTRFDEQFF; CDR3 DNA: TGTGCCAGCAGTACAATCGAGTCCACCGGGACTAGGTTCGATGAGCAGTTCTTC
J gene: TRBJ1-1; V gene: TRBV4-3; clone size: few; D gene: .; CDR3 protein: CASSQVRQADEAEAFF; CDR3 DNA: TGCGCCAGCAGCCAAGTCCGGCAGGCCGACGAGGCTGAAGCTTTCTTT
J gene: TRBJ1-1; V gene: TRBV4-1; clone size: .; D gene: TRBD1; CDR3 protein: CASSRSGTEKAFF; CDR3 DNA: TGCGCCAGCAGCCGCTCCGGGACAGAAAAAGCTTTCTTT